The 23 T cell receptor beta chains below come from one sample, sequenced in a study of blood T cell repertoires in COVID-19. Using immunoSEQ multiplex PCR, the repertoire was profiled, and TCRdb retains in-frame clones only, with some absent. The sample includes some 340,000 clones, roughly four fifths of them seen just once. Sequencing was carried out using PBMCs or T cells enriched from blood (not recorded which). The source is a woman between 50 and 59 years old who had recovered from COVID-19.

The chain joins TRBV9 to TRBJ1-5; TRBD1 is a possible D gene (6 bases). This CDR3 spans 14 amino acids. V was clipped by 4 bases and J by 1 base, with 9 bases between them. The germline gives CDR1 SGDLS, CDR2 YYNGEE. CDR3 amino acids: CASSSTGSNQPQHF. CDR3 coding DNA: TGTGCCAGCAGCTCTACAGGGAGCAATCAGCCCCAGCATTTT.

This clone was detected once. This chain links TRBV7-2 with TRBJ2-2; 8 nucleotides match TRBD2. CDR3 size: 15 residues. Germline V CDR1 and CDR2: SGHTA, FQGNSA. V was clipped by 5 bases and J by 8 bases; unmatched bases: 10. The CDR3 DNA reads TGTGCCAGCAGCCCGATCGCGGGAGGATCTGGGGAGCTGTTTTTT. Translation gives CASSPIAGGSGELFF.

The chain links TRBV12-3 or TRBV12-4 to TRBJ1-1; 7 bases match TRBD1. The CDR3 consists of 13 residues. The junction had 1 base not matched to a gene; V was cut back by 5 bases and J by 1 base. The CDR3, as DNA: TGTGCCAGCAGTGGGGACAGGAACACTGAAGCTTTCTTT. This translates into CASSGDRNTEAFF.

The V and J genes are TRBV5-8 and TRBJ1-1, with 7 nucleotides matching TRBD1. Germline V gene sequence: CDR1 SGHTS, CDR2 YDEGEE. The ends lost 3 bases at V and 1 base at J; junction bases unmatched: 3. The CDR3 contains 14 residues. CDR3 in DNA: TGTGCCAGCAGCTCGGGACAGCCGAACACTGAAGCTTTCTTT. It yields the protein CASSSGQPNTEAFF.

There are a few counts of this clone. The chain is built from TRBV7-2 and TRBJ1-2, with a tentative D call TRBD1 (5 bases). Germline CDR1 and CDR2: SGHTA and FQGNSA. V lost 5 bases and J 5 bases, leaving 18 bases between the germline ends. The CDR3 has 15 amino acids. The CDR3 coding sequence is TGTGCCAGCAGCCCCACGGGGGAGCTTAGGTATGGCTACACCTTC. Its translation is CASSPTGELRYGYTF.

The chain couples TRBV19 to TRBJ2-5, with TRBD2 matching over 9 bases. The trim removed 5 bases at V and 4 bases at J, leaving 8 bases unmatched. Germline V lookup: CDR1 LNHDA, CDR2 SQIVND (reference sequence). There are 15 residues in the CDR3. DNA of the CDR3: TGTGCCAGTAGTGATAGCGGGAGAGTCGGAGAGACCCAGTACTTC. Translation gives CASSDSGRVGETQYF.

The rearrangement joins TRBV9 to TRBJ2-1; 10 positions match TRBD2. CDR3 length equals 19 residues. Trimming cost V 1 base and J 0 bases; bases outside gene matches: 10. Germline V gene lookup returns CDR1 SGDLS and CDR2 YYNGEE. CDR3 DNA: TGTGCCAGCAGCGTATCCGGGACTAGCGACCCCAGCTCCTACAATGAGCAGTTCTTC. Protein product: CASSVSGTSDPSSYNEQFF.

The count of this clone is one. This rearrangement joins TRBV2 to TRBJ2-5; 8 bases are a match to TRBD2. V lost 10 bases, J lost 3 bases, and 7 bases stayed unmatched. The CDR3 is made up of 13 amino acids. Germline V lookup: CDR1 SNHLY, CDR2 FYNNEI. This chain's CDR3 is CATSSGGKETQYF. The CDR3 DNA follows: TGTGCCACCAGCTCGGGGGGGAAAGAGACCCAGTACTTC.

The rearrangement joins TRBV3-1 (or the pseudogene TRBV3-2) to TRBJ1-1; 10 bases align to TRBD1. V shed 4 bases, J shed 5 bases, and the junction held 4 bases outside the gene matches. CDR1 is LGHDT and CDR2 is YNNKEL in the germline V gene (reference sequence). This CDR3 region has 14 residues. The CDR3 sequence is CASSPRDRGTEAFF. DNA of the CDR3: TGTGCCAGCAGCCCCCGGGACAGGGGTACTGAAGCTTTCTTT.

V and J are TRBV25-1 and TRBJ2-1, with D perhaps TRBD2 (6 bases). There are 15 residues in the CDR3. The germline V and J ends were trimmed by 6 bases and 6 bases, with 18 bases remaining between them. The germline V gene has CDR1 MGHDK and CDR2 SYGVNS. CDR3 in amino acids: CASSPEGPPLNEQFF. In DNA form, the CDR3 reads TGTGCCAGCAGCCCGGAGGGGCCCCCACTCAATGAGCAGTTCTTC.

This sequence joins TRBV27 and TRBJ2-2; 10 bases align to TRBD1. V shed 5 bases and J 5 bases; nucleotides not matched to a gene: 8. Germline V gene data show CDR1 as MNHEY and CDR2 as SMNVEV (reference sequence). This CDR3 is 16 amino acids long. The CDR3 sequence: CASSLTWDRGTGELFF. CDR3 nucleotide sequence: TGTGCCAGCAGTCTAACCTGGGACAGGGGTACCGGGGAGCTGTTTTTT.

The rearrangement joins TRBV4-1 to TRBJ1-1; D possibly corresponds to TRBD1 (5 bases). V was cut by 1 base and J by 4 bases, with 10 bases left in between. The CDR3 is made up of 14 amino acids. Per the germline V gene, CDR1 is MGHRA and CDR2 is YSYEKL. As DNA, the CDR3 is TGCGCCAGCAGCCAAGTCAACGGGGGCACTGAAGCTTTCTTT. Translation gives CASSQVNGGTEAFF.

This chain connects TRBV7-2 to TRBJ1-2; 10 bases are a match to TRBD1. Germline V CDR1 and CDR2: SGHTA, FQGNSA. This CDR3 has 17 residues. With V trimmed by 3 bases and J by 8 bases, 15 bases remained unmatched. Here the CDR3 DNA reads TGTGCCAGCAGCTTTCCCGGGACAGGGGATTCCTATAGGGGCTACACCTTC. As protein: CASSFPGTGDSYRGYTF.

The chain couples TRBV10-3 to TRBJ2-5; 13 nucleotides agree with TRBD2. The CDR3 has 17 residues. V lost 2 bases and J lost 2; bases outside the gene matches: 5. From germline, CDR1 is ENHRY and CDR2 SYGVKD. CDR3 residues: CAISEGALAGGQETQYF. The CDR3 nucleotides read TGTGCCATCAGTGAGGGGGCACTAGCGGGAGGGCAAGAGACCCAGTACTTC.

The CDR3 reads CASSFAGPGGYTF. Written as DNA, the CDR3 is TGTGCCAGCAGTTTTGCGGGGCCTGGCGGCTACACCTTC. The rearrangement links TRBV27 to TRBJ1-2, with D perhaps TRBD1 (5 bases). This CDR3 spans 13 amino acids. Looked up from germline, CDR1 is MNHEY and CDR2 is SMNVEV (reference sequence). V was clipped by 3 bases and J by 8 bases, with 13 bases between them.

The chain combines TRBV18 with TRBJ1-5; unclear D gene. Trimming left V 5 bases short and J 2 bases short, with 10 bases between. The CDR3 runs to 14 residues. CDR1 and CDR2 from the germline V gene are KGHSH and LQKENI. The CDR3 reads CASSGSLGNQPQHF. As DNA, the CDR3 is TGTGCCAGCTCAGGTAGTTTGGGCAATCAGCCCCAGCATTTT.

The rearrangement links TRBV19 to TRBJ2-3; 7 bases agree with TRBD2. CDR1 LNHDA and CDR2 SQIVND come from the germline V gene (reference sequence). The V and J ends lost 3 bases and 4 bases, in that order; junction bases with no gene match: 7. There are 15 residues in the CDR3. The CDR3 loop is CASSMLPGGSDTQYF. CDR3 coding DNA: TGTGCCAGTAGTATGCTTCCGGGAGGATCAGATACGCAGTATTTT.

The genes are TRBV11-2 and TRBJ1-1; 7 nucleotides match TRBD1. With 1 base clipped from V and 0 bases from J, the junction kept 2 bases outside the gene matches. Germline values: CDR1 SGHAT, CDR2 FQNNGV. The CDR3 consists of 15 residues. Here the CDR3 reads CASSLAGQMNTEAFF. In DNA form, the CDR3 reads TGTGCCAGCAGCTTAGCGGGACAGATGAACACTGAAGCTTTCTTT.

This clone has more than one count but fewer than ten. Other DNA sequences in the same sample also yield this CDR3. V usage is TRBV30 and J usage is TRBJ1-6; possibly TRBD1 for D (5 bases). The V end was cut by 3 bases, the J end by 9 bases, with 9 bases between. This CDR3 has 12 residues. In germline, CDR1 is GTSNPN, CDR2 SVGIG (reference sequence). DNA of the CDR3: TGTGCCTGGAGGCAGGGCCCTTCACCCCTCCACTTT. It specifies CAWRQGPSPLHF.

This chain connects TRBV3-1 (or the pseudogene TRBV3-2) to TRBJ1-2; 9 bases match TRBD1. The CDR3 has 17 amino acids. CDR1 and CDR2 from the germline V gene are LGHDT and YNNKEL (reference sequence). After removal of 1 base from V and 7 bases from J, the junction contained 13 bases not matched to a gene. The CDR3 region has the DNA TGTGCCAGCAGCCAAGGACTAGGACAGGGGAGGAAGGGTGGCTACACCTTC. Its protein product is CASSQGLGQGRKGGYTF.

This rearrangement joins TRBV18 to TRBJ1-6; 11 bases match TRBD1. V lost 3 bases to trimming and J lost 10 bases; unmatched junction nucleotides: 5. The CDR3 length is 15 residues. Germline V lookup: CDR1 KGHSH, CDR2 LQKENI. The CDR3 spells CASSPGQGARSPLHF. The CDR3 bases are TGTGCCAGCTCACCCGGACAGGGGGCCAGGTCACCCCTCCACTTT.

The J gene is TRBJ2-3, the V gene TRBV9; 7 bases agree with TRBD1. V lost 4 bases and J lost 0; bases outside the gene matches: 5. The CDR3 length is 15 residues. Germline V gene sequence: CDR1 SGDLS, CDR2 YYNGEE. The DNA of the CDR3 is TGTGCCAGCAGCACCAGGGACAGTAGCACAGATACGCAGTATTTT. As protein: CASSTRDSSTDTQYF.

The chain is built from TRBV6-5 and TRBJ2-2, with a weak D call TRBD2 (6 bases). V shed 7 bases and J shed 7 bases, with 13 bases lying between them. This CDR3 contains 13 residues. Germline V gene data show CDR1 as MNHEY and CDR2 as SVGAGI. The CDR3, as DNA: TGTGCCAGCACTCGACCGGGGGACGGGGAGCTGTTTTTT. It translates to CASTRPGDGELFF.